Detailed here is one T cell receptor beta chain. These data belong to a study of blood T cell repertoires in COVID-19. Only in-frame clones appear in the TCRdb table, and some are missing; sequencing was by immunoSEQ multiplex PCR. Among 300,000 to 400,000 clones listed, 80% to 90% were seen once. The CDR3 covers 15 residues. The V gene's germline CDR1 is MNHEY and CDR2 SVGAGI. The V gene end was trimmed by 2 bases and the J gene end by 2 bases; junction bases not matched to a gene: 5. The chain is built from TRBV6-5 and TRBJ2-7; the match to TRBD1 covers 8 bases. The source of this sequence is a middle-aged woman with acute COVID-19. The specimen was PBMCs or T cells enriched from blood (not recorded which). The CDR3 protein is CASSYQDRAAYEQYF. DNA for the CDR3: TGTGCCAGCAGTTACCAGGACAGGGCAGCCTACGAGCAGTACTTC.